The clone carrying this TCR beta chain is large (0.1 to 1%). In a library made to pick up alpha chains, this beta chain is a stray read with a size that means little. Stated time point: sample taken at primary tumor resection. Frozen PBMC, nontumor lung or tumor provided whole RNA, which was sequenced unsorted. A total of fewer than 80 untreated early-stage non-small cell lung cancer patients served as donors. This specimen comes from a study of spatial heterogeneity in lung cancer. Study details: Beta-chain sequences consistently outnumbered alpha-chain sequences in detection.

V was pared by 6 bases and J by 7 bases, with 19 bases between. Germline lookup yields CDR1 DFQATT and CDR2 SNEGSKA (reference sequence). This CDR3 contains 15 residues. Each TCR cDNA molecule bore a unique molecular identifier. MiXCR, applied by TCRdb to the 5' RACE reads, yields one record per CDR3 protein. The sample shows over 1,400 distinct CDR3 sequences, approximately 7.9% of them seen only once. V gene TRBV20-1 combines with J gene TRBJ1-6; a possible D gene is TRBD1 (6 bases). The sample in question was normal lung tissue next to the tumor, obtained at surgery. The receptor's source is a female donor with early-stage non-small cell lung cancer. This CDR3 is CSAKRRDIANSPLHF. DNA of the CDR3: TGCAGTGCAAAGAGGAGGGACATAGCAAATTCACCCCTCCACTTT.